These T cell receptor beta chains were read from a single sample in a study of shared clonotypes between healthy human individuals. The assay was immunoSEQ multiplex PCR, and TCRdb's table has in-frame clones only and misses some. The repertoire holds a few hundred thousand clones, with about 96% as singletons. Sequencing used memory CD8+ T cells sorted from blood. The receptors were sampled from a man aged 30 to 45 in good health. Each CDR3 is given with its conserved first and last residue.

V gene: TRBV28
CDR3 protein: CASSLQGAGGYTF

V gene: TRBV5-1
CDR3 protein: CASSLASGSEQYF

V gene: TRBV5-1
CDR3 protein: CASSLADFEKLFF

V gene: TRBV19
CDR3 protein: CASSRAGTILYEQYF

V gene: TRBV5-1
CDR3 protein: CASSLSPVRGGNYGYTF

V gene: TRBV6-5
CDR3 protein: CASSSGQGAVGETQYF

V gene: TRBV2
CDR3 protein: CASAGASGRGWGDTQYF

V gene: TRBV2
CDR3 protein: CASSEIAGNNEQFF

V gene: TRBV19
CDR3 protein: CASSAGQGRLYEQYF

V gene: TRBV7-2
CDR3 protein: CASSVGQGGYEQYF

V gene: TRBV7-9
CDR3 protein: CASSEPLGQFF

V gene: TRBV7-9
CDR3 protein: CASSPTPQLAGGPGEQFF

V gene: TRBV19
CDR3 protein: CASKEGSSGANVLTF

V gene: TRBV5-6
CDR3 protein: CASSLGDRGPGANVLTF

V gene: TRBV27
CDR3 protein: CASSPRLAGGGTQYF

V gene: TRBV30
CDR3 protein: CAWSVKETQYF

V gene: TRBV2
CDR3 protein: CASTERGGFGRSPLHF

V gene: TRBV7-9
CDR3 protein: CASSLVGPTYEQYF

V gene: TRBV5-1
CDR3 protein: CASSLVGSAEQYF

V gene: TRBV4-1
CDR3 protein: CASSQAPRTGPNQPQHF

V gene: TRBV10-3
CDR3 protein: CAISGTSGPSYEQYF

V gene: TRBV11-1
CDR3 protein: CASSLTPGQTDTQYF

V gene: TRBV5-4
CDR3 protein: CASSFGLQGANTGELFF

V gene: TRBV21-1
CDR3 protein: CASTKTGGMDQPQHF

V gene: TRBV27
CDR3 protein: CASITGLAHAIYNEQFF

V gene: TRBV20-1
CDR3 protein: CSATPNTEAFF

V gene: TRBV6-1
CDR3 protein: CASSEQGPYGYTF

V gene: TRBV29-1
CDR3 protein: CSGGNNEQFF

V gene: TRBV6-5
CDR3 protein: CASSYSQGYNEQFF

V gene: TRBV30
CDR3 protein: CAWSSGRRAYNEQFF

V gene: TRBV7-9
CDR3 protein: CASENSGTSNTQIYEQYF

V gene: TRBV18
CDR3 protein: CASSPGLAKNIQYF

V gene: TRBV19
CDR3 protein: CASSLRGRLGLAAGANVLTF

V gene: TRBV4-1
CDR3 protein: CASSQSRDDQPQHF

V gene: TRBV6-5
CDR3 protein: CASRERGTQYF

V gene: TRBV5-1
CDR3 protein: CASSPTEARYEQYF

V gene: TRBV27
CDR3 protein: CASSFTTGGNYGYTF

V gene: TRBV2
CDR3 protein: CASSAGYTDTQYF

V gene: TRBV29-1
CDR3 protein: CSVVGRVAVEQFF

V gene: TRBV2
CDR3 protein: CASSEGGNTIYF

V gene: TRBV27
CDR3 protein: CASSLGPGDEKLFF

V gene: TRBV6-5
CDR3 protein: CASRDTGGWNQPQHF

V gene: TRBV2
CDR3 protein: CASSAGTGELFF